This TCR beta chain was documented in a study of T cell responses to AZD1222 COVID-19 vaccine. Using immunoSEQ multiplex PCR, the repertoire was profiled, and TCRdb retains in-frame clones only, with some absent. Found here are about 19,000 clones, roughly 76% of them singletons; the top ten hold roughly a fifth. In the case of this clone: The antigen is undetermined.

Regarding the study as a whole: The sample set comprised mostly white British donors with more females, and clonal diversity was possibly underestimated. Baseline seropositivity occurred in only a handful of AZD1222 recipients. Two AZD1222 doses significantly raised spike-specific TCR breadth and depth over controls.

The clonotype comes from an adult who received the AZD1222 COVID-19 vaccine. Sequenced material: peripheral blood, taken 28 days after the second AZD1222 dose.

This CDR3 is CASSLDSPMNTEAFF. The CDR3 DNA reads as TGTGCCAGCAGCTTAGACAGCCCTATGAACACTGAAGCTTTCTTT. The chain joins TRBV11-2 to TRBJ1-1; D not certain. This CDR3 spans 15 amino acids. The V gene's germline CDR1 is SGHAT and CDR2 FQNNGV. The V and J ends lost 0 bases and 0 bases respectively, with 8 bases between them.